This T cell receptor beta chain was retrieved from a study of shared clonotypes between healthy human individuals. Study results and caveats: Clonotypes which were not shared had lower generation probabilities than clonotypes that all four donors shared. Memory subsets generally showed smaller estimated richness than naive subsets did.

A note on this clone: Its antigen is as yet unknown.

An assay was performed, and its level was deep. The sorted-subset replicate PCRs were given around 0.2 ug DNA, which is 27,000 or so T cell genomes. Here immunoSEQ multiplex PCR was the method, and the copy in TCRdb shows in-frame clones only, minus some. The sample lists about 1.1 million clones, approximately 75% occurring once. Germline V gene data show CDR1 as LGHNA and CDR2 as YSLEER. The V end was cut by 4 bases, the J end by 4 bases, with 16 bases between. This CDR3 spans 15 amino acids. The source of this sequence is a man younger than 30 in good health. Some clones in this sample may be carry-over from other donors' samples. Sequenced material: memory CD4+ T cells from PBMCs. The subset is: CD45RA-negative fraction. This chain links TRBV4-3 with TRBJ1-1; TRBD1 might be the D (5 bases). This CDR3 reads CASSPDGALGTEAFF. In nucleotides, the CDR3 is TGCGCCAGCAGCCCAGACGGGGCGTTGGGCACTGAAGCTTTCTTT.